This T cell receptor beta chain was sequenced for a study of blood T cell repertoires in COVID-19. Germline lookup yields CDR1 SGHNT and CDR2 YYREEE (reference sequence). The V gene lost 2 bases and the J gene lost 0 bases, with 4 bases spanning the gap. This CDR3 comprises 13 residues. The method was immunoSEQ multiplex PCR; TCRdb's version includes in-frame clones alone and lacks a portion of them. The sample has about 200,000 clones; about nine tenths are singletons. The receptor was derived from a young man who had recovered from COVID-19. Sequencing was done on a sample of peripheral blood. This chain connects TRBV5-4 to TRBJ2-3; D not resolved. In nucleotides, the CDR3 is TGTGCCAGCAGCTTAATAAGCACAGATACGCAGTATTTT. Protein: CASSLISTDTQYF.